These 29 T cell receptor beta chains originate from one sample sequenced in a study of blood T cell repertoires in COVID-19. Produced via immunoSEQ multiplex PCR; TCRdb's table is partial and in-frame only. The sample lists 75,000 to 90,000 clones, roughly 80% occurring once. The sequenced material came from peripheral blood. These receptor sequences come from a human donor in a cohort sampled during active COVID-19.

This chain joins TRBV9 and TRBJ2-5; tentatively, D is TRBD2 (6 bases). V lost 3 bases, J lost 5 bases, and 14 bases lay in between. Germline V CDR1 and CDR2: SGDLS, YYNGEE. CDR3 length: 14 residues. The CDR3 here is CASSDAAGGETQYF. The CDR3 nucleotides read TGTGCCAGCAGCGACGCAGCGGGCGGGGAGACCCAGTACTTC.

The chain is built from TRBV28 and TRBJ1-5, with no clear D. V was shortened by 5 bases and J by 9 bases, with 17 bases between the two germline ends. The CDR3 contains 14 residues. CDR1 is MDHEN and CDR2 is SYDVKM in the germline V gene. The CDR3 loop reads CASSPRQTVRPQHF. The CDR3 bases are TGTGCCAGCAGTCCCAGACAAACCGTTCGGCCCCAGCATTTT.

The genes are TRBV30 and TRBJ2-5, with D possibly being TRBD2 (6 bases). V shed 0 bases and J shed 5 bases, with 10 bases lying between them. From germline, CDR1 is GTSNPN and CDR2 SVGIG (reference sequence). The CDR3 loop spans 13 amino acids. The chain's CDR3 is CAWSVGSGETQYF. Here the CDR3 DNA reads TGTGCCTGGAGTGTAGGTAGCGGTGAGACCCAGTACTTC.

This rearrangement joins TRBV6-2 or TRBV6-3 to TRBJ1-2; D remains ambiguous. Germline lookup yields CDR1 MNHEY and CDR2 SVGEGT. The CDR3 extends over 14 amino acids. The V end lost 6 bases, the J end lost 5 bases, and 16 bases lay between the germline ends. CDR3 coding DNA: TGTGCCAGCAGCCCCGTGGGGAGTGAGTATGGCTACACCTTC. Its protein is CASSPVGSEYGYTF.

This clone has a single count. The chain joins TRBV18 to TRBJ1-1; D is unclear. Germline loops: CDR1 KGHSH, CDR2 LQKENI. This CDR3 has 13 amino acids. Trimming shortened V by 3 bases and J by 0 bases, and 5 bases separated the two germline ends. CDR3 sequence: CASSPVLNTEAFF. In DNA form, the CDR3 reads TGTGCCAGCTCACCCGTCTTGAACACTGAAGCTTTCTTT.

This rearrangement joins TRBV11-2 to TRBJ2-1; TRBD2 agrees at 8 bases. This CDR3 is built from 16 residues. Germline lookup yields CDR1 SGHAT and CDR2 FQNNGV. The trim removed 0 bases at V and 8 bases at J, leaving 9 bases unmatched. CDR3 protein: CASSLDFGLAFDEQFF. The DNA for the CDR3 is TGTGCCAGCAGCTTAGATTTTGGACTAGCTTTCGATGAGCAGTTCTTC.

The rearrangement uses TRBV7-9 and TRBJ2-6; 8 positions agree with TRBD1. V trimming: 4 bases; J trimming: 3 bases; junction bases outside the gene matches: 8. The CDR3 runs to 17 residues. The V gene's germline CDR1 is SEHNR and CDR2 FQNEAQ (reference sequence). The CDR3: CASSYLQGGSGANVLTF. CDR3 coding DNA: TGTGCCAGCAGCTACCTACAGGGGGGAAGTGGGGCCAACGTCCTGACTTTC.

The V and J genes are TRBV21-1 and TRBJ1-2. TRBV21-1 is reported as a pseudogene. This CDR3 has 17 residues. The CDR3 is CASSKKGGYSLTGGYTF. The CDR3 bases are TGTGCCAGCAGCAAAAAGGGTGGGTACTCGCTCACGGGAGGCTACACCTTC.

The rearrangement joins TRBV5-8 to TRBJ2-5; D may be TRBD1 (6 bases). The CDR3 has 18 amino acids. The germline gives CDR1 SGHTS, CDR2 YDEGEE. Trimming shortened V by 4 bases and J by 3 bases, and 25 bases separated the two germline ends. The CDR3 DNA follows: TGTGCCAGCAGCCCGAGGTTCGGGCAGGGGCCGCTGGAAGAGACCCAGTACTTC. Translating it yields CASSPRFGQGPLEETQYF.

The chain recombines TRBV4-2 with TRBJ1-5; D is undetermined. V lost 0 bases and J lost 2, with 11 bases in between. The CDR3 totals 16 residues. Germline V gene lookup returns CDR1 LGHNA and CDR2 YNFKEQ. The CDR3 protein is CASSQDPGLGNQPQHF. The DNA of the CDR3 is TGTGCCAGCAGCCAAGATCCAGGCCTCGGCAATCAGCCCCAGCATTTT.

This chain uses TRBV5-1 with TRBJ2-7, with 8 bases aligning to TRBD1. The CDR3 runs to 16 residues. Trimming took 0 bases from V and 3 from J; bases not matched to a gene: 8. The germline gives CDR1 SGHRS, CDR2 YFSETQ. The CDR3 region is CASSLGPGQANYEQYF. The CDR3 DNA reads as TGCGCCAGCAGCTTGGGGCCGGGACAGGCCAACTACGAGCAGTACTTC.

The rearrangement links TRBV30 to TRBJ2-7; 10 bases are a match to TRBD1. Germline CDR1 reads GTSNPN; CDR2 reads SVGIG (reference sequence). The V segment lost 0 bases and the J segment 6 bases; nucleotides outside the gene matches: 8. CDR3 length: 15 amino acids. The CDR3 sequence is CAWSVRDRGWVEQYF. In nucleotides, the CDR3 is TGTGCCTGGAGTGTAAGGGACAGGGGTTGGGTCGAGCAGTACTTC.

The chain carries TRBV9 and TRBJ2-7; D possibly corresponds to TRBD1 (5 bases). The V gene's germline CDR1 is SGDLS and CDR2 YYNGEE. V lost 0 bases and J 0 bases, leaving 7 bases between the germline ends. The CDR3 length is 14 residues. CDR3 region: CASSVGDSSYEQYF. As DNA, the CDR3 is TGTGCCAGCAGCGTAGGAGACAGCTCCTACGAGCAGTACTTC.

The V gene is TRBV11-1, the J gene TRBJ2-3; TRBD2 matches 8 bases. The CDR3 totals 16 residues. Looked up from germline, CDR1 is SGHAT and CDR2 is FQDESV (reference sequence). V was clipped by 1 base and J by 8 bases; unmatched bases: 11. In DNA, the CDR3 is TGTGCCAGCAGCTTAGGTGTTAGCGGGGAGGTGCGTACGCAGTATTTT. Protein: CASSLGVSGEVRTQYF.

This chain uses TRBV6-6 with TRBJ2-7; the match to TRBD1 covers 9 bases. The CDR3 contains 15 residues. CDR1 and CDR2 (germline): MNHNY, SVGAGI (reference sequence). V lost 6 bases, J lost 1 base, and 7 bases stayed unmatched. The CDR3 loop reads CASSRGTGRSYEQYF. CDR3 sequence (DNA): TGTGCCAGCAGCCGAGGGACAGGGCGGTCCTACGAGCAGTACTTC.

The chain employs TRBV5-5 and TRBJ2-4, with unresolved D. V lost 4 bases and J lost 3, with 8 bases in between. The germline V gene encodes CDR1 SGHKS and CDR2 YYEKEE (reference sequence). CDR3 length: 13 amino acids. The CDR3 is CASSLNSKNIQYF. The CDR3 DNA reads TGTGCCAGCAGCCTAAACAGCAAAAACATTCAGTACTTC.

This chain connects TRBV28 to TRBJ2-3; the match to TRBD1 covers 7 bases. This CDR3 contains 15 residues. V shed 11 bases and J 0 bases; nucleotides not matched to a gene: 11. CDR1 is MDHEN and CDR2 is SYDVKM in the germline V gene. The CDR3 region has the DNA TGTGCCTCTCTATCGGGACAGCCAAGCACAGATACGCAGTATTTT. Translation: CASLSGQPSTDTQYF.

This chain links TRBV5-4 with TRBJ2-3; D may be TRBD2 (7 bases). Trimming took off 0 bases at V and 1 base at J, with 12 bases between the two ends. The CDR3 runs 16 residues. Germline CDR1 and CDR2: SGHNT and YYREEE (reference sequence). The CDR3 nucleotides read TGTGCCAGCAGCTTGGGGGGGGGCAGGGGCACAGATACGCAGTATTTT. This translates into CASSLGGGRGTDTQYF.

This clone was seen a few times. The chain employs TRBV29-1 and TRBJ1-2; D is ambiguous. This CDR3 has 11 residues. The germline V and J ends were trimmed by 5 bases and 0 bases, with 4 bases remaining between them. The germline V gene encodes CDR1 SQVTM and CDR2 ANQGSEA. CDR3 in DNA: TGCAGCGTTCACACTAACTATGGCTACACCTTC. This encodes CSVHTNYGYTF.

J is TRBJ1-2 and V is TRBV10-1, with D unresolved. The ends were cut back, 3 bases at V and 3 bases at J, with 8 bases in the middle. The CDR3 is 13 residues long. Germline V lookup: CDR1 WNHNN, CDR2 SYGVQD (reference sequence). Here the CDR3 DNA reads TGCGCCAGCAGTGACCTGAGGGACTATGGCTACACCTTC. This sequence encodes CASSDLRDYGYTF.

The chain combines TRBV28 with TRBJ1-4; TRBD1 matches 8 bases. CDR1 and CDR2 (germline): MDHEN, SYDVKM. CDR3 length: 14 residues. V trimming: 5 bases; J trimming: 3 bases; junction bases outside the gene matches: 2. The CDR3 is CASSKTGANEKLFF. Here the CDR3 DNA reads TGTGCCAGCAGTAAGACAGGGGCTAATGAAAAACTGTTTTTT.

V usage is TRBV5-4 and J usage is TRBJ2-3, with 9 bases fitting TRBD2. Looked up from germline, CDR1 is SGHNT and CDR2 is YYREEE (reference sequence). The ends lost 3 bases at V and 2 bases at J; junction bases unmatched: 10. The CDR3 spans 17 residues. CDR3 sequence reads: CASSSLGSGGDTDTQYF. The CDR3 coding sequence is TGTGCCAGCAGCTCCCTGGGTAGCGGGGGAGACACAGATACGCAGTATTTT.

The gene calls are TRBV29-1 and TRBJ2-5; the match to TRBD1 covers 7 bases. Germline loops: CDR1 SQVTM, CDR2 ANQGSEA. The CDR3 is 14 residues long. V shed 4 bases, J shed 2 bases, and the junction held 7 bases outside the gene matches. The CDR3 region is CSVARQGFQETQYF. Here the CDR3 DNA reads TGCAGCGTTGCTCGACAGGGATTTCAAGAGACCCAGTACTTC.

This clone showed up just once. This chain links TRBV5-1 with TRBJ2-7; TRBD2 matches at 7 bases. Trimming removed 4 bases from V and 0 bases from J; junction bases left unmatched: 1. This CDR3 region has 13 residues. Germline CDR1 reads SGHRS; CDR2 reads YFSETQ. The CDR3 DNA reads as TGCGCCAGCAGCCCGGGGGGCTCCTACGAGCAGTACTTC. It translates to CASSPGGSYEQYF.

The chain is built from TRBV10-2 and TRBJ2-6, with 8 bases aligning to TRBD2. With V trimmed by 1 base and J by 3 bases, 5 bases remained unmatched. There are 17 residues in the CDR3. Germline loops: CDR1 WSHSY, CDR2 SAAADI. DNA for the CDR3: TGCGCCAGCAGTGAGTGGCGGGAGGATCTTGGGGCCAACGTCCTGACTTTC. The encoded protein is CASSEWREDLGANVLTF.

The rearrangement links TRBV18 to TRBJ1-1; unclear D gene. This CDR3 contains 13 residues. Germline V CDR1 and CDR2: KGHSH, LQKENI. Trimming removed 6 bases at V and 1 base at J, with 9 bases between. CDR3 in amino acids: CASSVEENTEAFF. As DNA, the CDR3 is TGTGCCAGCTCGGTGGAGGAGAACACTGAAGCTTTCTTT.

This rearrangement joins TRBV3-1 (or the pseudogene TRBV3-2) to TRBJ2-1; 10 bases line up with TRBD2. In germline, CDR1 is LGHDT, CDR2 YNNKEL (reference sequence). V shed 2 bases, J shed 10 bases, and the junction held 11 bases outside the gene matches. This CDR3 spans 16 amino acids. Here the CDR3 DNA reads TGTGCCAGCAGCCAATTTGGACTAGCGGTTGGCGGAGAGCAGTTCTTC. It translates to CASSQFGLAVGGEQFF.

DNA for the CDR3: TGTGCCAGCAGCTTAGTCCGGGGGGCAGAGGAAAAACTGTTTTTT. This gives the protein CASSLVRGAEEKLFF. This chain uses TRBV7-2 with TRBJ1-4; D might be TRBD1 (6 bases). CDR1 and CDR2 (germline): SGHTA, FQGNSA. This CDR3 spans 15 amino acids. Trimming took off 1 base at V and 8 bases at J, with 14 bases between the two ends. The entire variable domain, with the rest obtained from reference TRBV7-2 and TRBJ1-4, is as follows: GAGVSQSPSNKVTEKGKDVELRCDPISGHTALYWYRQSLGQGLEFLIYFQGNSAPDKSGLPSDRFSAERTGGSVSTLTIQRTQQEDSAVYLCASSLVRGAEEKLFFGSGTQLSVL.

The chain couples TRBV5-4 to TRBJ2-3, with D possibly matching TRBD1 (6 bases). The CDR3 consists of 17 residues. Per germline, CDR1 SGHNT and CDR2 YYREEE (reference sequence). With 0 bases removed from V and 4 bases from J, the gap between germline ends came to 18 bases. The CDR3 region has the DNA TGTGCCAGCAGCTTGGGGGGGCAGGGAGAAAAATCAGATACGCAGTATTTT. This sequence encodes CASSLGGQGEKSDTQYF.